Presented here are 14 T cell receptor beta chains from one specimen sequenced in a study of cytomegalovirus exposure and HLA in healthy donors. Sequencing used immunoSEQ multiplex PCR; TCRdb keeps in-frame clones, though not all of them. The table lists roughly 95,000 clones, 85% of them singletons. What was sequenced was PBMCs. The receptors originated from a man between 18 and 29 years old in good health and CMV-seropositive.

The V and J genes are TRBV6-5 and TRBJ1-3, with D hard to call. The CDR3 extends over 16 amino acids. Trimming left V 2 bases short and J 0 bases short, with 11 bases between. Germline CDR1 MNHEY, CDR2 SVGAGI. CDR3 DNA: TGTGCCAGCAGTTACAGCATTCGGAGCTCTGGAAACACCATATATTTT. This sequence encodes CASSYSIRSSGNTIYF.

This clone was observed a single time. Here the CDR3 DNA reads TGTGCCAGCAGCTTAGGGGTAGCGGATACTAGGGAGACCCAGTACTTC. Its translation is CASSLGVADTRETQYF. The chain employs TRBV11-2 and TRBJ2-5; TRBD2 is a possible D gene (6 bases). The CDR3 is 16 residues long. With 1 base removed from V and 5 bases from J, the gap between germline ends came to 17 bases. CDR1 and CDR2 from the germline V gene are SGHAT and FQNNGV. The whole variable domain, remainder taken from reference TRBV11-2 and TRBJ2-5, is EAGVAQSPRYKIIEKRQSVAFWCNPISGHATLYWYQQILGQGPKLLIQFQNNGVVDDSQLPKDRFSAERLKGVDSTLKIQPAKLEDSAVYLCASSLGVADTRETQYFGPGTRLLVL.

The chain is built from TRBV6-1 and TRBJ1-5; 7 nucleotides agree with TRBD1. From germline, CDR1 is MNHNS and CDR2 SASEGT. CDR3 length: 16 amino acids. Losses at the gene ends were 2 bases for V and 1 base for J; bases not matched to a gene: 5. Written as DNA, the CDR3 is TGTGCCAGCAGTGAAAACAGGGGAAGCAGCAATCAGCCCCAGCATTTT. It encodes CASSENRGSSNQPQHF.

V usage is TRBV4-1 and J usage is TRBJ1-3; D is uncertain. The CDR3 spans 16 residues. Deletions cut 1 base from V and 0 bases from J, with 10 bases between. Germline V gives CDR1 MGHRA, CDR2 YSYEKL. The CDR3 DNA sequence: TGCGCCAGCAGCCAAGCATCACTGAGCTCTGGAAACACCATATATTTT. Translating gives CASSQASLSSGNTIYF.

The CDR3 sequence is CASSYSGQGVDTQYF. In DNA form, the CDR3 reads TGTGCCAGCAGTTACTCCGGACAGGGGGTAGATACGCAGTATTTT. The chain combines TRBV6-5 with TRBJ2-3; 10 bases map to TRBD1. Germline CDR1 MNHEY, CDR2 SVGAGI. The CDR3 loop spans 15 amino acids. The junction had 2 bases not matched to a gene; V was cut back by 0 bases and J by 5 bases.

The chain links TRBV20-1 to TRBJ1-1; D gene unclear. The CDR3 loop spans 11 amino acids. Trimming cost V 4 bases and J 1 base, with 4 bases left between them. Germline V gene sequence: CDR1 DFQATT, CDR2 SNEGSKA (reference sequence). CDR3 sequence reads: CSAKQNTEAFF. The DNA of the CDR3 is TGCAGTGCTAAACAGAACACTGAAGCTTTCTTT.

The chain employs TRBV5-4 and TRBJ2-7; D is undetermined. Germline CDR1 SGHNT, CDR2 YYREEE (reference sequence). The CDR3 is 13 residues long. Between the trimmed V and J ends, which lost 4 bases and 0 bases, there was a span of 8 bases. CDR3 protein: CASSPKSSYEQYF. The CDR3, as DNA: TGTGCCAGCAGCCCCAAGAGCTCCTACGAGCAGTACTTC.

The genes are TRBV4-2 and TRBJ2-5; 7 bases fit TRBD2. With V trimmed by 0 bases and J by 5 bases, 12 bases remained unmatched. The CDR3 consists of 17 residues. Germline values: CDR1 LGHNA, CDR2 YNFKEQ. Here the CDR3 DNA reads TGTGCCAGCAGCCAAGATCTGGGGAGTAGCGGGTCCGAGACCCAGTACTTC. Translation: CASSQDLGSSGSETQYF.

The chain links TRBV15 to TRBJ2-2; TRBD2 agrees at 7 bases. V lost 1 base, J lost 3 bases, and 2 bases stayed unmatched. The CDR3 is made up of 15 amino acids. The germline CDR1 and CDR2 sequences are LNHNV and YYDKDF (reference sequence). The DNA of the CDR3 is TGTGCCACCAGCAGAGGGGAGGGCGACACCGGGGAGCTGTTTTTT. Its translation: CATSRGEGDTGELFF. The entire variable domain, with the rest obtained from reference TRBV15 and TRBJ2-2, is as follows: DAMVIQNPRYQVTQFGKPVTLSCSQTLNHNVMYWYQQKSSQAPKLLFHYYDKDFNNEADTPDNFQSRRPNTSFCFLDIRSPGLGDTAMYLCATSRGEGDTGELFFGEGSRLTVL.

The chain has TRBV6-7 and TRBJ2-4; the D gene is possibly TRBD1 (5 bases). TRBV6-7 is identified as an open reading frame with a role that is uncertain. CDR3 length equals 14 residues. Trimming cost V 7 bases and J 0 bases, with 10 bases left between them. The CDR3 protein is CASNTGLAKNIQYF. The CDR3 DNA is TGTGCCAGCAATACAGGCTTAGCCAAAAACATTCAGTACTTC.

The V call is TRBV5-1, the J call TRBJ2-3; 8 bases line up with TRBD2. This CDR3 is 17 amino acids long. Looked up from germline, CDR1 is SGHRS and CDR2 is YFSETQ. V dropped 0 bases and J dropped 5; count of bases not matched to a gene: 11. The CDR3 DNA follows: TGCGCCAGCAGCTTGGTAGGTAGCGGGGCCGTCGGAGATACGCAGTATTTT. The encoded protein is CASSLVGSGAVGDTQYF.

This sequence joins TRBV5-6 and TRBJ2-4, with D tentatively TRBD2 (5 bases). The CDR3 extends over 13 amino acids. Germline CDR1 reads SGHDT; CDR2 reads YYEEEE. Between the trimmed V and J ends, which lost 4 bases and 8 bases, there was a span of 13 bases. The DNA of the CDR3 is TGTGCCAGCAGCCGCGGGCCACGAGACATTCAGTACTTC. It specifies CASSRGPRDIQYF.

The chain has TRBV5-1 and TRBJ2-7; TRBD2 aligns across 8 bases. V gave up 6 bases and J gave up 6 bases; unmatched junction bases: 14. CDR3 size: 15 residues. Germline lookup yields CDR1 SGHRS and CDR2 YFSETQ. The CDR3 nucleotides are TGCGCCAGCACCATCACGGCGGGGGGCGAATTCGAGCAGTACTTC. This sequence encodes CASTITAGGEFEQYF. Combining the CDR3 with reference TRBV5-1 and TRBJ2-7 gives the whole variable domain KAGVTQTPRYLIKTRGQQVTLSCSPISGHRSVSWYQQTPGQGLQFLFEYFSETQRNKGNFPGRFSGRQFSNSRSEMNVSTLELGDSALYLCASTITAGGEFEQYFGPGTRLTVT.

The chain is built from TRBV2 and TRBJ2-1; the D gene is possibly TRBD2 (6 bases). The germline gives CDR1 SNHLY, CDR2 FYNNEI. Trimming pared 10 bases from V and 4 bases from J, leaving 11 bases between. This CDR3 is built from 12 residues. The CDR3 DNA is TGTGCCATACGGAGGGAATACAATGAGCAGTTCTTC. Its translation: CAIRREYNEQFF.